The 27 T cell receptor beta chains below were found in one sample sequenced in a study of cytomegalovirus exposure and HLA in healthy donors. The PCR used 60 Vbeta and 13 Jbeta primers. TCRdb's copy holds only in-frame clones and misses some; the assay was immunoSEQ multiplex PCR. The sample consists of about 150,000 clones, around 78% of them appearing once. The sample was PBMCs. The receptors were sampled from a man aged 40-55 years in good health and CMV-seropositive.

The chain combines TRBV14 with TRBJ2-3; 9 bases fit TRBD2. The CDR3 totals 17 residues. The J segment lost 0 bases and the V segment lost 2 bases, leaving 6 bases of the junction unmatched. Germline V lookup: CDR1 SGHDN, CDR2 FVKESK. The chain's CDR3 is CASSQPLAGLSTDTQYF. The CDR3 DNA follows: TGTGCCAGCAGCCAACCCCTAGCGGGACTTAGCACAGATACGCAGTATTTT.

This clone was detected once. V and J are TRBV27 and TRBJ2-3; 7 bases match TRBD2. V shed 5 bases and J 6 bases; nucleotides not matched to a gene: 14. Germline V gives CDR1 MNHEY, CDR2 SMNVEV (reference sequence). The CDR3 spans 16 residues. The CDR3 spells CASSLSSGRWADTQYF. Here the CDR3 DNA reads TGTGCCAGCAGTCTAAGTAGCGGGCGATGGGCGGATACGCAGTATTTT.

The table lists this clone with a count of one. This rearrangement joins TRBV5-1 to TRBJ2-3; 9 bases are shared with TRBD2. The germline V gene encodes CDR1 SGHRS and CDR2 YFSETQ. The CDR3 has 16 amino acids. V lost 4 bases to trimming and J lost 1 base; unmatched junction nucleotides: 7. The CDR3 DNA sequence: TGCGCCAGCAGCCCCCCGGTAGCGGGAGGCACAGATACGCAGTATTTT. As protein: CASSPPVAGGTDTQYF.

CDR3 DNA: TGTGCCAGCAGCACACAGGTTAGCACAGATACGCAGTATTTT. It yields the protein CASSTQVSTDTQYF. The chain is built from TRBV7-2 and TRBJ2-3; D perhaps matches TRBD1 (5 bases). Germline V CDR1 and CDR2: SGHTA, FQGNSA. The V gene lost 5 bases and the J gene lost 0 bases, with 9 bases spanning the gap. The CDR3 length is 14 residues.

The V and J genes are TRBV28 and TRBJ2-7, with a tentative D call TRBD1 (6 bases). Per the germline V gene, CDR1 is MDHEN and CDR2 is SYDVKM. The ends were cut back, 6 bases at V and 0 bases at J, with 12 bases in the middle. The CDR3 is 14 residues long. CDR3 residues: CASRSPRGSYEQYF. CDR3 coding DNA: TGTGCCAGCAGATCCCCCAGGGGCTCCTACGAGCAGTACTTC.

The chain combines TRBV6-5 with TRBJ1-2, with TRBD1 identical over 11 bases. Germline assignment: CDR1 MNHEY and CDR2 SVGAGI. The length of the CDR3 is 16 residues. V was pared by 2 bases and J by 5 bases, with 7 bases of the junction left unmatched. CDR3 bases: TGTGCCAGCAGTTACGGACAGGGGGCGCAGGGGTATGGCTACACCTTC. Translated, it gives CASSYGQGAQGYGYTF.

This chain connects TRBV25-1 to TRBJ2-7; D gene unclear. This CDR3 spans 14 amino acids. Germline CDR1 MGHDK, CDR2 SYGVNS. Trimming shortened V by 4 bases and J by 3 bases, and 13 bases separated the two germline ends. The CDR3 reads CASSVMSGSYEQYF. CDR3 nucleotide sequence: TGTGCCAGCAGTGTAATGTCAGGAAGCTACGAGCAGTACTTC.

V usage is TRBV18 and J usage is TRBJ2-1; D is unclear. The CDR3 consists of 13 residues. Germline assignment: CDR1 KGHSH and CDR2 LQKENI. Trimming removed 5 bases from V and 13 bases from J, with 18 bases in between. CDR3: CASSDLSGGKQFF. DNA for the CDR3: TGTGCCAGCTCAGACTTAAGTGGCGGTAAACAGTTCTTC.

This chain connects TRBV5-1 to TRBJ2-2; D is ambiguous. The CDR3 runs to 16 residues. Trimming left V 2 bases short and J 2 bases short, with 13 bases between. The V gene's germline CDR1 is SGHRS and CDR2 YFSETQ. As DNA, the CDR3 is TGCGCCAGCAGCTTTTATCCAGACACAAACACCGGGGAGCTGTTTTTT. Its translation: CASSFYPDTNTGELFF.

The gene calls are TRBV18 and TRBJ1-2; 12 bases agree with TRBD1. CDR1 KGHSH and CDR2 LQKENI come from the germline V gene. J gave up 1 base and V 2 bases, and 8 bases lay outside the gene matches. The CDR3 is 18 residues long. CDR3 nucleotide sequence: TGTGCCAGCTCACCATGGGGACAGGGGGCATTCCGTAACTATGGCTACACCTTC. Its translation is CASSPWGQGAFRNYGYTF.

CDR3 residues: CASSEAGVGTGWNIQYF. CDR3 coding DNA: TGTGCCAGCAGTGAAGCGGGAGTGGGAACAGGGTGGAACATTCAGTACTTC. This chain links TRBV6-1 with TRBJ2-4, with a tentative D call TRBD1 (6 bases). The CDR3 covers 17 residues. The V and J ends lost 0 bases and 7 bases respectively, with 19 bases between them. From germline, CDR1 is MNHNS and CDR2 SASEGT.

This clone appeared a few times. CDR3 in DNA: TGTGCCAGCAGCCAAGAAAGGGACTACCTGCATGTGACCGGGGAGCTGTTTTTT. Translating gives CASSQERDYLHVTGELFF. The chain has TRBV4-2 and TRBJ2-2; 7 bases are shared with TRBD2. The trim removed 0 bases at V and 5 bases at J, leaving 12 bases unmatched. CDR3 size: 18 residues. Germline V CDR1 and CDR2: LGHNA, YNFKEQ.

V is TRBV4-3 and J is TRBJ1-5; D gene uncertain. The CDR3 has 13 amino acids. Germline V gene lookup returns CDR1 LGHNA and CDR2 YSLEER. V was cut by 0 bases and J by 6 bases, with 6 bases left in between. The CDR3 is CASSQDSGQPQHF. The DNA for the CDR3 is TGCGCCAGCAGCCAAGATAGCGGTCAGCCCCAGCATTTT.

This clone was detected a few times. The gene calls are TRBV9 and TRBJ2-2; 7 bases map to TRBD2. CDR3 length equals 16 residues. Germline V gene data show CDR1 as SGDLS and CDR2 as YYNGEE. V lost 2 bases to trimming and J lost 5 bases; unmatched junction nucleotides: 9. The CDR3 reads CASSVAGGSLTGELFF. The CDR3 nucleotides are TGTGCCAGCAGCGTGGCGGGCGGGAGTTTGACCGGGGAGCTGTTTTTT.

This clone has just a few counts. The CDR3 loop reads CAWSVQGGAGKNQPQHF. For the CDR3, the DNA is TGTGCCTGGAGTGTACAGGGGGGCGCAGGGAAAAACCAGCCCCAGCATTTT. V is TRBV30 and J is TRBJ1-5; the match to TRBD1 covers 8 bases. The germline V gene has CDR1 GTSNPN and CDR2 SVGIG (reference sequence). Unmatched junction bases numbered 14, after V lost 0 bases and J lost 7 bases. This CDR3 is built from 17 residues.

V usage is TRBV25-1 and J usage is TRBJ2-4, with a weak D call TRBD2 (7 bases). This CDR3 has 15 residues. Germline-derived CDR1 and CDR2 are MGHDK and SYGVNS. Trimming cost V 2 bases and J 8 bases, with 16 bases left between them. CDR3 residues: CASSELGGRGDIQYF. CDR3 nucleotides: TGTGCCAGCAGTGAACTTGGGGGCCGGGGGGACATTCAGTACTTC.

This clone showed up many times. V gene TRBV19 combines with J gene TRBJ1-2; D possibly corresponds to TRBD1 (6 bases). V was shortened by 6 bases and J by 5 bases, with 22 bases between the two germline ends. The CDR3 has 16 residues. CDR1 is LNHDA, CDR2 SQIVND, per germline (reference sequence). The CDR3 nucleotides read TGTGCCAGTAGAAGAGGAGGCAGGGGCGGGTTTTATGGCTACACCTTC. It encodes CASRRGGRGGFYGYTF. The full variable domain, with the rest looked up from reference TRBV19 and TRBJ1-2, is DGGITQSPKYLFRKEGQNVTLSCEQNLNHDAMYWYRQDPGQGLRLIYYSQIVNDFQKGDIAEGYSVSREKKESFPLTVTSAQKNPTAFYLCASRRGGRGGFYGYTFGSGTRLTVV.

The chain links TRBV10-3 to TRBJ1-2; TRBD1 aligns across 7 bases. The CDR3 loop spans 14 amino acids. After removal of 3 bases from V and 7 bases from J, the junction contained 8 bases not matched to a gene. Germline CDR1 is ENHRY and CDR2 is SYGVKD. The CDR3 DNA reads as TGTGCCATCAGTGAAGGGGGCGCTTCACCTGGCTACACCTTC. Its protein is CAISEGGASPGYTF.

This rearrangement joins TRBV5-6 to TRBJ2-7; TRBD2 aligns across 10 bases. V shed 4 bases and J 0 bases; nucleotides not matched to a gene: 13. CDR3 length: 18 residues. Germline V gene data show CDR1 as SGHDT and CDR2 as YYEEEE. The CDR3 protein is CASSAGPGLADGSYEQYF. CDR3 DNA: TGTGCCAGCAGCGCCGGCCCCGGACTAGCGGACGGCTCCTACGAGCAGTACTTC.

The chain's CDR3 is CASSLFQATYEAFF. In DNA form, the CDR3 reads TGTGCCAGCAGCTTGTTCCAGGCGACATATGAAGCTTTCTTT. The chain uses TRBV5-4 and TRBJ1-1; unclear D gene. This CDR3 spans 14 amino acids. Trimming removed 1 base from V and 7 bases from J, with 14 bases in between. Germline V gene lookup returns CDR1 SGHNT and CDR2 YYREEE (reference sequence).

This clone was seen only a few times. This rearrangement joins TRBV19 to TRBJ2-5, with 8 bases aligning to TRBD1. Trimming at V came to 3 bases and at J to 4 bases, leaving 4 bases not matched to a gene. The CDR3 loop spans 14 amino acids. Looked up from germline, CDR1 is LNHDA and CDR2 is SQIVND (reference sequence). The CDR3 DNA is TGTGCCAGTAGTATGGCAGGGGGCATAGAGACCCAGTACTTC. Its translation: CASSMAGGIETQYF.

The chain couples TRBV27 to TRBJ2-7; the match to TRBD2 covers 8 bases. This CDR3 contains 14 residues. Per the germline V gene, CDR1 is MNHEY and CDR2 is SMNVEV (reference sequence). V was clipped by 5 bases and J by 3 bases; unmatched bases: 6. CDR3 sequence (DNA): TGTGCCAGCAGTCCAGCGGGAGCTGGCTACGAGCAGTACTTC. Translated, it gives CASSPAGAGYEQYF.

The chain employs TRBV7-2 and TRBJ2-1, with D unclear. CDR3 length: 17 residues. Germline loops: CDR1 SGHTA, CDR2 FQGNSA. V shed 5 bases and J shed 0 bases, with 17 bases lying between them. The CDR3 here is CASSLISGGASYNEQFF. The CDR3 DNA sequence: TGTGCCAGCAGCCTTATATCTGGCGGAGCCTCCTACAATGAGCAGTTCTTC. The full variable domain, in which reference TRBV7-2 and TRBJ2-1 provide the parts outside the CDR3, is GAGVSQSPSNKVTEKGKDVELRCDPISGHTALYWYRQSLGQGLEFLIYFQGNSAPDKSGLPSDRFSAERTGGSVSTLTIQRTQQEDSAVYLCASSLISGGASYNEQFFGPGTRLTVL.

This sequence joins TRBV4-2 and TRBJ2-7; 9 bases align to TRBD1. Germline CDR1 and CDR2: LGHNA and YNFKEQ. The CDR3 is 14 amino acids. Trimming cost V 2 bases and J 6 bases; bases outside gene matches: 5. The CDR3 DNA follows: TGTGCCAGCAGCCAACCGGGACAGGGTCCCGAGCAGTACTTC. Translation: CASSQPGQGPEQYF.

The V and J genes are TRBV5-1 and TRBJ1-1, with D possibly TRBD1 on 6 matching bases. This CDR3 region has 14 residues. Germline CDR1 SGHRS, CDR2 YFSETQ. The germline V and J ends were trimmed by 3 bases and 1 base, with 10 bases remaining between them. The CDR3 sequence is CASSSVGQNTEAFF. CDR3 coding DNA: TGCGCCAGCAGCTCTGTGGGACAGAACACTGAAGCTTTCTTT.

V is TRBV18 and J is TRBJ2-7, with D maybe TRBD2 (6 bases). Per the germline V gene, CDR1 is KGHSH and CDR2 is LQKENI. The CDR3 is 13 residues long. Deletions cut 5 bases from V and 5 bases from J, with 13 bases between. CDR3 sequence reads: CASSVEEGNEQYF. In DNA, the CDR3 is TGTGCCAGCTCAGTTGAGGAGGGAAACGAGCAGTACTTC.

The J gene is TRBJ2-1, the V gene TRBV30; maybe TRBD2 (5 bases). The CDR3 sequence is 12 residues long. The V and J ends lost 4 bases and 9 bases respectively, with 13 bases between them. Germline-derived CDR1 and CDR2 are GTSNPN and SVGIG (reference sequence). The CDR3 nucleotides read TGTGCCTGGATCGAAGGCCGGGGTGAGCAGTTCTTC. Protein sequence: CAWIEGRGEQFF.